These 25 T cell receptor beta chains originate from one sample sequenced in a study of human T cells and chemical hapten exposure. TCRdb analysed the 5' RACE reads with MiXCR anew, one entry per CDR3 protein. Seen here are about 140,000 distinct CDR3 sequences, 3.5% to 5% observed once, and the top ten hold more than 1.2%. Unfractionated whole blood was the source of the extracted total RNA. These receptors all come from a female donor in good health.

This chain joins TRBV30 and TRBJ1-2, with D maybe TRBD1 (5 bases). Deletions cut 3 bases from V and 1 base from J, with 15 bases between. This CDR3 contains 15 residues. Germline-derived CDR1 and CDR2 are GTSNPN and SVGIG (reference sequence). Here the CDR3 DNA reads TGTGCCTGGAGGGTGGGGGACCGCGATAACTATGGCTACACCTTC. This gives the protein CAWRVGDRDNYGYTF.

This clonotype was seen repeatedly, ten times or more. The chain uses TRBV28 and TRBJ2-1; 9 nucleotides line up with TRBD1. Germline lookup yields CDR1 MDHEN and CDR2 SYDVKM. V lost 6 bases to trimming and J lost 2 bases; unmatched junction nucleotides: 5. The CDR3 is 15 residues long. CDR3 protein: CASSLDRGTYNEQFF. The CDR3 DNA is TGTGCCAGCAGCCTAGACAGGGGGACCTACAATGAGCAGTTCTTC.

This clonotype was counted many times. The chain combines TRBV7-2 with TRBJ1-1; no clear D. Trimming left V 5 bases short and J 2 bases short, with 9 bases between. Germline V gene data show CDR1 as SGHTA and CDR2 as FQGNSA. The CDR3 runs to 13 residues. The CDR3, as DNA: TGTGCCAGCAGCCCGCAGGCAAACACTGAAGCTTTCTTT. Translation gives CASSPQANTEAFF.

This clonotype was seen many times. This chain joins TRBV9 and TRBJ2-3; 11 bases are shared with TRBD2. CDR1 SGDLS and CDR2 YYNGEE come from the germline V gene. The CDR3 contains 16 residues. Unmatched junction bases numbered 7, after V lost 2 bases and J lost 5 bases. CDR3 DNA: TGTGCCAGCAGCGTGGGTAGCGGGGGGGGCCAAGATACGCAGTATTTT. Its translation: CASSVGSGGGQDTQYF. Drawing the rest from reference TRBV9 and TRBJ2-3, the complete variable domain is DSGVTQTPKHLITATGQRVTLRCSPRSGDLSVYWYQQSLDQGLQFLIQYYNGEERAKGNILERFSAQQFPDLHSELNLSSLELGDSALYFCASSVGSGGGQDTQYFGPGTRLTVL.

In this sample, this clonotype turned up a few times. The chain employs TRBV12-3 or TRBV12-4 and TRBJ2-7, with TRBD1 identical over 7 bases. Trimming at V came to 4 bases and at J to 2 bases, leaving 8 bases not matched to a gene. CDR3 size: 15 residues. CDR3 residues: CASSSLQGSTYEQYF. CDR3 DNA sequence: TGTGCCAGCAGTTCGTTACAGGGGAGTACCTACGAGCAGTACTTC.

This clonotype was recorded many times. V usage is TRBV11-2 and J usage is TRBJ2-1; D not resolved. Trimming removed 0 bases at V and 6 bases at J, with 15 bases between. This CDR3 is built from 16 residues. Germline CDR1 SGHAT, CDR2 FQNNGV. CDR3 sequence reads: CASSLDQNYGVNEQFF. In DNA form, the CDR3 reads TGTGCCAGCAGCTTAGATCAGAACTATGGGGTCAATGAGCAGTTCTTC.

This clonotype was observed at least ten times. The V call is TRBV10-3, the J call TRBJ2-3; possible D gene TRBD1, 6 bases. The length of the CDR3 is 16 residues. The V gene's germline CDR1 is ENHRY and CDR2 SYGVKD. V was shortened by 1 base and J by 2 bases, with 13 bases between the two germline ends. The CDR3 here is CAISEWVDRYTDTQYF. For the CDR3, the DNA is TGTGCCATCAGTGAGTGGGTCGACAGGTACACAGATACGCAGTATTTT.

This clonotype was observed many times. This chain connects TRBV7-2 to TRBJ1-1; D uncertain. Germline CDR1 SGHTA, CDR2 FQGNSA. The CDR3 runs to 17 residues. Trimming took 1 base from V and 6 from J, leaving 21 bases between them. The CDR3 DNA sequence: TGTGCCAGCAGCTTAGTCGCCGAAATTGGTTTCCTCGCTGAAGCTTTCTTT. Protein product: CASSLVAEIGFLAEAFF.

This clonotype showed up many times. The chain links TRBV20-1 to TRBJ2-7; 9 positions match TRBD2. The V gene's germline CDR1 is DFQATT and CDR2 SNEGSKA (reference sequence). J was trimmed by 3 bases and V by 1 base; bases with no gene match: 4. The CDR3 length is 14 residues. CDR3 nucleotide sequence: TGCAGTGCTAGAGGCCGACTAGCGGACTACGAGCAGTACTTC. Amino acids: CSARGRLADYEQYF.

This clonotype was counted many times. The V gene is TRBV12-5, the J gene TRBJ2-7; a possible D gene is TRBD1 (6 bases). CDR3 size: 15 residues. V was trimmed by 4 bases and J by 3 bases, leaving 16 bases between them. Germline V gene data show CDR1 as LGHNT and CDR2 as FRNRAP. The CDR3 sequence: CASGSDTGTNYEQYF. Here the CDR3 DNA reads TGTGCTAGTGGTTCAGATACCGGGACAAACTACGAGCAGTACTTC.

This clonotype came up a few times. The CDR3 loop reads CASSFPVDEQYF. CDR3 bases: TGTGCCAGCAGTTTTCCCGTAGACGAGCAGTACTTC. The chain joins TRBV28 to TRBJ2-7; D uncertain. Germline CDR1 is MDHEN and CDR2 is SYDVKM. The CDR3 sequence is 12 residues long. Trimming pared 3 bases from V and 5 bases from J, leaving 8 bases between.

This clonotype was observed a handful of times. The V gene is TRBV12-3 or TRBV12-4, the J gene TRBJ1-2, with D hard to call. The V end lost 11 bases, the J end lost 3 bases, and 13 bases lay between the germline ends. The CDR3 length is 12 residues. The CDR3 loop reads CAVPQWDYGYTF. The CDR3 DNA reads TGTGCCGTACCACAGTGGGACTATGGCTACACCTTC.

The table lists this clonotype with a few counts. The chain's CDR3 is CASSYGTGESTIYF. CDR3 nucleotide sequence: TGTGCCAGCAGTTACGGGACAGGGGAAAGCACCATATATTTT. The chain recombines TRBV6-5 with TRBJ1-3; 10 nucleotides agree with TRBD1. With V trimmed by 2 bases and J by 9 bases, 4 bases remained unmatched. The CDR3 is 14 residues long. The germline CDR1 and CDR2 sequences are MNHEY and SVGAGI.

This clonotype has ten or more counts. The CDR3 sequence is CASSQEFSLTSLETQYF. The CDR3 DNA is TGTGCCAGCAGCCAAGAATTCTCTTTGACGTCTTTAGAGACCCAGTACTTC. The chain carries TRBV14 and TRBJ2-5; unclear D gene. CDR3 length equals 17 residues. Germline assignment: CDR1 SGHDN and CDR2 FVKESK. The V end was cut by 0 bases, the J end by 4 bases, with 18 bases between.

This clonotype was counted ten times or more. The chain is built from TRBV5-1 and TRBJ2-1; maybe TRBD2 (5 bases). Trimming removed 0 bases at V and 1 base at J, with 8 bases between. Germline CDR1 and CDR2: SGHRS and YFSETQ. The CDR3 is made up of 15 amino acids. CDR3 amino acids: CASSLGGLSYNEQFF. The CDR3 nucleotides are TGCGCCAGCAGCTTGGGAGGGTTGTCCTACAATGAGCAGTTCTTC.

This clonotype was detected ten times or more. The gene calls are TRBV10-3 and TRBJ2-2; the D is unclear. The CDR3 has 14 amino acids. With 4 bases removed from V and 2 bases from J, the gap between germline ends came to 8 bases. Germline CDR1 and CDR2: ENHRY and SYGVKD. The CDR3 sequence is CAISGSANTGELFF. The DNA of the CDR3 is TGTGCCATCAGTGGCAGCGCTAACACCGGGGAGCTGTTTTTT.

The sample holds many counts of this clonotype. This chain uses TRBV3-1 with TRBJ2-2; D may be TRBD1 or TRBD2 (5 bases each). Deletions cut 1 base from V and 6 bases from J, with 18 bases between. CDR1 is LGHDT, CDR2 YNNKEL, per germline (reference sequence). This CDR3 region has 17 residues. The CDR3 spells CASSQGEGLFWAGELFF. DNA for the CDR3: TGTGCCAGCAGCCAAGGAGAGGGGCTGTTCTGGGCCGGGGAGCTGTTTTTT.

There are many counts of this clonotype. The chain uses TRBV5-5 and TRBJ1-1; maybe TRBD1 (6 bases). The V end was cut by 3 bases, the J end by 1 base, with 10 bases between. Germline CDR1 reads SGHKS; CDR2 reads YYEKEE (reference sequence). The CDR3 runs 14 residues. The CDR3 nucleotides are TGTGCCAGCAGCTCAACGACAGGGAACACTGAAGCTTTCTTT. Translated: CASSSTTGNTEAFF. The full variable domain, with the rest looked up from reference TRBV5-5 and TRBJ1-1, is DAGVTQSPTHLIKTRGQQVTLRCSPISGHKSVSWYQQVLGQGPQFIFQYYEKEERGRGNFPDRFSARQFPNYSSELNVNALLLGDSALYLCASSSTTGNTEAFFGQGTRLTVV.

This clonotype was detected ten times or more. The rearrangement joins TRBV11-2 to TRBJ2-3; D is unresolved. Germline-derived CDR1 and CDR2 are SGHAT and FQNNGV. There are 16 residues in the CDR3. V was trimmed by 8 bases and J by 2 bases, leaving 20 bases between them. CDR3 region: CASGSQRYLSTDTQYF. CDR3 DNA sequence: TGTGCCAGCGGGTCCCAGCGATACCTTTCCACAGATACGCAGTATTTT.

This clonotype was seen repeatedly, ten times or more. The chain is built from TRBV4-1 and TRBJ2-1; 13 positions match TRBD2. The CDR3 loop spans 16 amino acids. The V segment lost 4 bases and the J segment 4 bases; nucleotides outside the gene matches: 4. CDR1 MGHRA and CDR2 YSYEKL come from the germline V gene. CDR3 DNA: TGCGCCAGCAGCCGTGTACTAGCGGGGGGGTACAATGAGCAGTTCTTC. It translates to CASSRVLAGGYNEQFF.

This clonotype has ten or more counts. The chain employs TRBV2 and TRBJ1-2; D not resolved. V was trimmed by 6 bases and J by 5 bases, leaving 13 bases between them. The CDR3 contains 13 residues. Germline V lookup: CDR1 SNHLY, CDR2 FYNNEI. DNA of the CDR3: TGTGCCAGCAGATCCGAGGAGGGATATGGCTACACCTTC. This sequence encodes CASRSEEGYGYTF.

This clonotype came up many times. The chain employs TRBV20-1 and TRBJ2-5, with TRBD1 matching 7 bases. Germline CDR1 DFQATT, CDR2 SNEGSKA (reference sequence). After removal of 8 bases from V and 0 bases from J, the junction contained 6 bases not matched to a gene. The CDR3 runs to 13 residues. CDR3 amino acids: CSPQGVDQETQYF. The CDR3 coding sequence is TGCAGTCCCCAGGGGGTAGACCAAGAGACCCAGTACTTC.

This clonotype has at least ten counts. The DNA for the CDR3 is TGCGCCAGCAGCACCCAGGGAGCCACTAATGAAAAACTGTTTTTT. This codes for CASSTQGATNEKLFF. The rearrangement joins TRBV5-1 to TRBJ1-4; a weak D match, TRBD1 (5 bases). CDR3 length: 15 residues. Looked up from germline, CDR1 is SGHRS and CDR2 is YFSETQ. V was cut by 4 bases and J by 2 bases, with 12 bases left in between.

The sample holds many counts of this clonotype. The chain carries TRBV6-6 and TRBJ1-6, with TRBD1 matching 12 bases. J gave up 6 bases and V 5 bases, and 5 bases lay outside the gene matches. CDR1 MNHNY and CDR2 SVGAGI come from the germline V gene (reference sequence). The CDR3 extends over 16 amino acids. CDR3 region: CASSRDRGPSNSPLHF. The CDR3, as DNA: TGTGCCAGCAGTCGGGACAGGGGGCCTTCTAATTCACCCCTCCACTTT.

In its sample, this clonotype was seen many times. The rearrangement uses TRBV20-1 and TRBJ1-5, with 10 bases identical to TRBD1. J was trimmed by 4 bases and V by 0 bases; bases with no gene match: 3. Germline values: CDR1 DFQATT, CDR2 SNEGSKA (reference sequence). The CDR3 length is 15 residues. This CDR3 is CSARDAGQGNQPQHF. As DNA, the CDR3 is TGCAGTGCTAGAGATGCGGGACAGGGGAATCAGCCCCAGCATTTT.